This TCR beta chain was sequenced during a study of blood T cells in healthy people across ages (dated by TCRdb to about 2015). Looking at the study overall: Template switching captured roughly one uniquely barcoded TCR beta cDNA molecule per two T cells in model experiments. The study measured age-related changes in TCR beta repertoire diversity using deep sequencing normalized with unique cDNA molecular identifiers. To avoid experimental bias, donors of different ages were spread randomly across the sequencing lanes. Two additional independent replicas of 1 million unique cDNA reads from the same blood draw were analyzed for two donors (one aged 18 to 30 and one aged 80 or older). Donors were grouped into four age groups: young (average 16 years), middle-aged (around 39), aged (over 55) and long-lived (approximately 78).

Libraries were prepared through 5' RACE. Sequencing used an Illumina HiSeq 2500. A second roughly 6 to 12 cycle PCR used a sample-barcoded 5' primer and a J-beta primer mix. A template-switch 5' adaptor carrying 12 random nucleotides introduced a unique molecular identifier onto each TCR beta cDNA molecule. At least 2.5 million CDR3-containing paired-end reads were obtained from each sample. First-strand cDNA was synthesized from all RNA with the Mint cDNA synthesis kit, primed by a TRBC-specific oligonucleotide. Following uracil-DNA glycosylase treatment, a first 18-cycle PCR with universal primers M1SS and BC2_uni_R was performed on all cDNA. In the paper's pipeline: For normalization, 1 million high-quality reads, each with a distinct molecular identifier, were randomly selected from each sample. Reads sharing molecular identifiers were discarded rather than binned into consensus sequences. CDR3 identification, clonotype clustering and error correction used MiTCR with a Q25 quality threshold and the strictest error-elimination algorithm. A nonparametric unseen species model with Euler transformation was used to estimate lower-bound total TCR beta diversity. Using fastp at Q25 and MiXCR, TCRdb reprocessed the public reads and kept productive beta chains. Rows are combined by CDR3 protein, so each entry shows the most common genes and DNA. The V and J calls here are based on TCRdb, not the publication. This sample holds around 1,700,000 distinct CDR3 sequences; 28% were observed only once. The top ten constitute roughly 8.2% of the sample.

Here is what the overall study found, with its caveats: Because donor CMV infection status was unknown, age-related changes in expanded clonotypes were potentially confounded. Observed TCR beta diversity per million T cells fell roughly linearly with age, and a significant reduction was already apparent by age about 38. A strong correlation was found between observed TCR beta diversity and the percentage of naive T cells measured by flow cytometry. Conclusive comparison of naive and antigen-experienced compartments was prevented by the profiling of bulk unsorted PBMCs. Compared with the aged group, the long-lived group had more naive CD4+ T cells, fewer expanded clones and increased TCR diversity, a pattern suggesting age selection. Total diversity estimates from one million sequenced T cells were considered lower bounds and underestimates.

Systemically healthy Caucasian individuals from Russia, 35 to 50 in total and aged roughly 6 to 95 years, were included as donors. Each donor gave 8.5 to 10 milliliters of peripheral blood, collected into EDTA-treated Vacutainer tubes. Ficoll-Paque density-gradient centrifugation was used to isolate PBMCs, with at least 6.5 million per sample. Total RNA was extracted from PBMCs with Trizol reagent, with at least 6 micrograms obtained per sample. Naive CD45RAhigh/CD27high T cell percentages were measured by flow cytometry on a PBMC aliquot from every donor. The CDR3 sequence holds 13 residues, the cysteine and phenylalanine included. This entry keeps only the CDR3 DNA: 39 bases, framed from base 1. Looking up the germline V gene (reference sequence) yields CDR1 DFQATT and CDR2 SNEGSKA. Trimming costs V 3 bases and J 0 bases, and their ends lie 9 bases apart. As regards this clonotype: Its recognized antigen is unknown. No qualities accompany the bases; no much larger clone lies one base away.

The rearranged chain carries TRBV20-1 and TRBJ2-7; the D gene is possibly TRBD1, with 6 bases matching. The source material was blood. This sequence originates from a woman aged 25-40 years in good health. The DNA sequence follows: TGCAGTGCTAGGGACAGCCTCTCCTACGAGCAGTACTTC. Translation gives CSARDSLSYEQYF.